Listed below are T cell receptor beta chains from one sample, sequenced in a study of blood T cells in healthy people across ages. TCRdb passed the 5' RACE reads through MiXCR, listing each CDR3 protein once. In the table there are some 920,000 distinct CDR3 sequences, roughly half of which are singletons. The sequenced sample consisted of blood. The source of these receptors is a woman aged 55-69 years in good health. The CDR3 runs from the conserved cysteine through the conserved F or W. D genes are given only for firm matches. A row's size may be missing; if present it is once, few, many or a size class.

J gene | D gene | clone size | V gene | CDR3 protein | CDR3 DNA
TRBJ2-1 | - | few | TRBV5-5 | CASSSGLSNEQFF | TGTGCCAGCAGCTCAGGACTTTCTAATGAGCAGTTCTTC
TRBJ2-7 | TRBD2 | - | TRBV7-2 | CASGGTHYEQYF | TGTGCGTCCGGGGGGACCCACTACGAGCAGTACTTC
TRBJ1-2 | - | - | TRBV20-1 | CSAQPDSGGYTF | TGCAGTGCTCAGCCCGACTCAGGCGGCTACACCTTC
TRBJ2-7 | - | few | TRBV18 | CASSPDRITYEQYF | TGTGCCAGCTCACCAGACAGAATTACCTACGAGCAGTACTTC
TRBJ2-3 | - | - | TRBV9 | CASSVDLGSADTQYF | TGTGCCAGCAGCGTAGACCTAGGATCCGCAGATACGCAGTATTTT
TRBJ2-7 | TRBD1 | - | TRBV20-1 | CSARVARQGAYEQYF | TGCAGTGCTAGAGTAGCTCGACAGGGTGCGTACGAGCAGTACTTC
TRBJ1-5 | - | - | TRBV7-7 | CASSPREPQHF | TGTGCCAGCAGCCCCAGGGAGCCCCAGCATTTT
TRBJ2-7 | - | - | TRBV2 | CASSGGFSEQYF | TGTGCCAGCAGTGGCGGGTTTTCCGAGCAGTACTTC
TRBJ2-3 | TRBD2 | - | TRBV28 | CASSQGGRATDTRYF | TGTGCCAGCAGCCAGGGCGGGAGGGCCACAGATACGCGGTATTTT
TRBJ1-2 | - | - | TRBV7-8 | CASSLARTANYGYTF | TGTGCCAGCAGCTTAGCACGGACAGCTAACTATGGCTACACCTTC
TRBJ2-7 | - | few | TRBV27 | CASSLAGPPYEQYF | TGTGCCAGCAGTTTAGCGGGGCCTCCCTACGAGCAGTACTTC
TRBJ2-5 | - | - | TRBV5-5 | CTSSWGNRTDPRETQYF | TGTACCAGCAGCTGGGGGAACAGAACGGACCCCCGAGAGACCCAGTACTTC
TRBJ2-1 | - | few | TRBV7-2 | CASSLRTGRDSYNEQFF | TGTGCCAGCAGCTTGAGGACGGGTAGGGACTCCTACAATGAGCAGTTCTTC
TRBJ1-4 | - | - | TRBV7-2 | CASSLTPLRSEKLFF | TGTGCCAGCAGCTTAACACCCCTAAGGAGTGAAAAACTGTTTTTT
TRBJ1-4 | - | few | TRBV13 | CASSLNGGNEKLFF | TGTGCCAGCAGCTTAAATGGGGGGAATGAAAAACTGTTTTTT
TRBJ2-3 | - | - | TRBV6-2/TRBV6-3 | CASRQAPAWSADTQYF | TGTGCCAGCAGACAAGCCCCGGCTTGGTCGGCGGATACGCAGTATTTT
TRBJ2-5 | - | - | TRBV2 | CARKVDREGETQYF | TGTGCCCGCAAGGTGGACAGGGAGGGAGAGACCCAGTACTTC
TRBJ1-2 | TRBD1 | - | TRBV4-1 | CASSKLQGPPGGYTF | TGCGCCAGCAGCAAACTACAGGGGCCGCCGGGTGGCTACACCTTC
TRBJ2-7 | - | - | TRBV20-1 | CSARDMAYEQYF | TGCAGTGCTAGGGACATGGCCTACGAGCAGTACTTC
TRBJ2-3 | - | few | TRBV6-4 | CASSPSDTDTQYF | TGTGCCAGCAGTCCTAGCGACACAGATACGCAGTATTTT
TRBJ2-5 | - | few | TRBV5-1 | CASSLASSTSQQYF | TGCGCCAGCAGCTTGGCCTCTTCGACTTCTCAACAGTACTTC
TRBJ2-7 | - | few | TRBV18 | CASSPFEGSTYEQYF | TGTGCCAGCTCACCGTTTGAGGGATCCACCTACGAGCAGTACTTC
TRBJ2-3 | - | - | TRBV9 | CASSVQSQTDTQYF | TGTGCCAGCAGCGTACAATCCCAAACAGATACGCAGTATTTT
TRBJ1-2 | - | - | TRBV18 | CASSPPTESYGYTF | TGTGCCAGCTCACCACCGACGGAGTCCTATGGCTACACCTTC
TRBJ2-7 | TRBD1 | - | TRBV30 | CAWSVPRTGSYEQYF | TGTGCCTGGAGTGTACCCAGGACAGGATCCTACGAGCAGTACTTC
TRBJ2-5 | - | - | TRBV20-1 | CSASEGELNQYF | TGCAGTGCTAGCGAGGGGGAACTTAACCAGTACTTC
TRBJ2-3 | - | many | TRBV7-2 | CASSLGARPGSTGDTQYF | TGTGCCAGCAGCTTAGGGGCCCGGCCGGGGTCCACGGGTGATACGCAGTATTTT
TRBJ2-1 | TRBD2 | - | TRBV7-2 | CASSSLAGAFRYNEQFF | TGTGCCAGCAGCTCACTAGCGGGAGCCTTCCGTTACAATGAGCAGTTCTTC
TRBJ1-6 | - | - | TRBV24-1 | CATSDATDGSPGPIRNSPLHF | TGTGCCACCAGTGATGCGACGGACGGCTCCCCGGGACCGATCCGTAATTCACCCCTCCACTTT
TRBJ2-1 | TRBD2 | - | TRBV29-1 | CSVEDRDSGIYNEQFF | TGCAGCGTTGAAGATCGAGATAGCGGGATATACAATGAGCAGTTCTTC
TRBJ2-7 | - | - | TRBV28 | CASSSAGTYEQYF | TGTGCCAGCAGTTCGGCCGGGACCTACGAGCAGTACTTC
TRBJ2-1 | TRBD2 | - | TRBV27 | CASAGTSPYNEQFF | TGTGCCAGCGCAGGGACTAGCCCTTACAATGAGCAGTTCTTC
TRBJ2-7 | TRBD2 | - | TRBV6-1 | CASRNWGGASYEQYF | TGTGCCAGCAGGAACTGGGGGGGAGCCTCCTACGAGCAGTACTTC
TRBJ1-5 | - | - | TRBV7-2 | CASSVGGTQPQHF | TGTGCCAGCAGCGTAGGGGGGACTCAGCCCCAGCATTTT
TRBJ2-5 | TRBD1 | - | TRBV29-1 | CSVEVGRGPQETQYF | TGCAGCGTTGAAGTAGGCAGGGGGCCCCAAGAGACCCAGTACTTC
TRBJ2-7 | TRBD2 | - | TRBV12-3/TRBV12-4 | CASSKLAGASYEQYF | TGTGCCAGCAGTAAATTAGCGGGAGCCTCCTACGAGCAGTACTTC
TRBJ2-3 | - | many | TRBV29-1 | CSLAGGGVTDTQYF | TGCAGCTTGGCAGGTGGAGGGGTTACAGATACGCAGTATTTT
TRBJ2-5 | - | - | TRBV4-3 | CASSQERASRTQYF | TGCGCCAGCAGCCAAGAGAGGGCCTCCAGGACCCAGTACTTC
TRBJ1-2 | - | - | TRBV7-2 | CASSLAWGGEGGYTF | TGTGCCAGCAGCTTAGCGTGGGGGGGCGAAGGTGGCTACACCTTC
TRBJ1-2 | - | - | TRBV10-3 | CAISEGESSGYTF | TGTGCCATCAGCGAGGGGGAGTCCAGCGGCTACACCTTC
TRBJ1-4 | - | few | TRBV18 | CASSPWDSTNEKLFF | TGTGCCAGCTCACCGTGGGACTCAACTAATGAAAAACTGTTTTTT
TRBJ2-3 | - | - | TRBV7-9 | CASSFIDTDTQYF | TGTGCCAGCAGCTTCATAGACACAGATACGCAGTATTTT
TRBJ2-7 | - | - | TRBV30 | CAWGYRTYEQYF | TGTGCCTGGGGTTACAGGACCTACGAGCAGTACTTC
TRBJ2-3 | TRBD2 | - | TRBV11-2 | CASSLAGGFKDTQYF | TGTGCCAGCAGCTTAGCGGGAGGTTTTAAGGATACGCAGTATTTT
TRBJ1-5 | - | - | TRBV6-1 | CASSEGTKGRTQHF | TGTGCCAGCAGTGAGGGGACGAAGGGACGGACCCAGCATTTT
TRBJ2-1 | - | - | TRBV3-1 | CASSQVRGEGQFF | TGTGCCAGCAGCCAAGTCCGGGGCGAGGGGCAGTTCTTC
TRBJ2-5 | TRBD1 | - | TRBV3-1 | CASSLGTGKKETQYF | TGTGCCAGCAGCCTCGGGACAGGGAAAAAAGAGACCCAGTACTTC
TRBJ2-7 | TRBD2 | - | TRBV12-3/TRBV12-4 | CASRTLAGPIKQYF | TGTGCCAGCAGGACTCTAGCGGGACCTATCAAGCAGTACTTC
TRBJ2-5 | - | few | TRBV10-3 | CAISDGTEETQYF | TGTGCCATCAGCGACGGGACGGAAGAGACCCAGTACTTC
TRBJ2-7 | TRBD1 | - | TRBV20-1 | CSAREFGGTGASYEQYF | TGCAGTGCTAGAGAGTTTGGGGGGACAGGTGCCTCCTACGAGCAGTACTTC
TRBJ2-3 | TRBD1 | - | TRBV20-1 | CSAGTGDDTQYF | TGCAGTGCTGGGACAGGGGACGATACGCAGTATTTT
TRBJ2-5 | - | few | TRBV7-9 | CASSRPGLPETQYF | TGTGCCAGCAGCCGACCGGGACTTCCAGAGACCCAGTACTTC
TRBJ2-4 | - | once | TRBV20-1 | CSASKGLGVNIQYF | TGCAGTGCTAGTAAGGGACTGGGGGTAAACATTCAGTACTTC
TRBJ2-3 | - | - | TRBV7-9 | CASSLAGLPTDTQYF | TGTGCCAGCAGCTTAGCAGGGCTTCCCACAGATACGCAGTATTTT
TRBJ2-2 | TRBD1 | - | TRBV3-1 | CASSRQGDTGELFF | TGTGCCAGCAGTCGACAGGGCGACACCGGGGAGCTGTTTTTT
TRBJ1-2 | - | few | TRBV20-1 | CSARDYSGYTF | TGCAGTGCTAGAGATTACTCTGGCTACACCTTC
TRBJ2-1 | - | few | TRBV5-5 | CASSLTGYLGNEQFF | TGTGCCAGCAGCTTAACAGGGTATTTAGGCAATGAGCAGTTCTTC